This T cell receptor (beta chain) was sequenced for a study of T cell changes during pregnancy in multiple sclerosis. About this clone itself: This specimen includes other DNA sequences encoding the same CDR3.

Clones were sequenced by immunoSEQ multiplex PCR, and TCRdb holds only the in-frame ones, with some missing. The table includes some 100,000 clones, more than 90% detected once. The CDR3 totals 15 residues. Per the germline V gene, CDR1 is MNHEY and CDR2 is SMNVEV (reference sequence). The V gene end was trimmed by 5 bases and the J gene end by 3 bases; junction bases not matched to a gene: 4. The chain combines TRBV27 with TRBJ1-2; TRBD1 agrees at 12 bases. This TCR was recovered from a female donor with multiple sclerosis, enrolled in a pregnancy study. The sample in question was peripheral blood, obtained in the second trimester of pregnancy. In nucleotides, the CDR3 is TGTGCCAGCAGTGTCGGGACAGGGGGCGACTATGGCTACACCTTC. Amino acids: CASSVGTGGDYGYTF.